This T cell receptor beta chain was documented in a study of T cells in Graves' hyperthyroidism and ophthalmopathy. Study conclusions and caveats: Most thyroid-expanded clonotypes above 0.001 were also found in blood. The model predicted ophthalmopathy a median approximately 6 months before onset.

Remarks on this clonotype: No antigen is known for it.

The CDR3 is 12 amino acids. V lost 4 bases and J lost 7, with 11 bases in between. Germline-derived CDR1 and CDR2 are SQVTM and ANQGSEA. Amplification yielded TCR beta CDR3 regions, with RNA transcripts as the source. Initially, a first-round RT-PCR of the TCR CDR3 employed the HTBI primer set. TCRdb called the multiplex PCR reads again in MiXCR, with one record for every CDR3 protein. The table lists around 660,000 distinct CDR3 sequences, 40% to 55% of them singletons, with more than 7% in the top ten. Clinical symptoms, serum thyroxine and TRAb, thyroid ultrasound and orbital computed tomography together formed the diagnostic basis.

This sequence originates from an adult man with Graves' disease, either hyperthyroidism or ophthalmopathy (not recorded which). The specimen sequenced was peripheral blood or thyroid tissue (not recorded which). The chain recombines TRBV29-1 with TRBJ1-3; D unresolved. CDR3 DNA: TGCAGCGTTGCGAAGCAACTGAACACCATATATTTT. This codes for CSVAKQLNTIYF.